This T cell receptor (beta chain) was recovered during a study of identical twins. Whole-study results and caveats: High-abundance cord blood beta clonotypes had fewer insertions; memory repertoires showed none.

TCRdb recomputed calls from the 5' RACE reads with MiXCR, one row per CDR3 protein. The sample lists over 600,000 distinct CDR3 sequences, 21% occurring once. Germline V gene lookup returns CDR1 SNHLY and CDR2 FYNNEI. The CDR3 length is 13 residues. The V end was cut by 3 bases, the J end by 5 bases, with 10 bases between. This clonotype was counted between two and nine times. What it binds is not known. These same data were also listed under a study on T cells expressing NK-cell markers. This second study notes: The share of CD8+ T cells held by dominant NKG2C+ clonotypes was about 1.0-7.5% in roughly 6 donors.

This TCR derives from a woman in her late teens or twenties in good health. Sequencing used PBMCs. The chain recombines TRBV2 with TRBJ1-1; possible D gene TRBD1, 5 bases. CDR3 region: CASSDEGRTEAFF. DNA for the CDR3: TGTGCCAGCAGTGATGAGGGGCGGACTGAAGCTTTCTTT.